The T cell receptor (beta chain) under discussion was sequenced for a study of T-cell memory formation after mild COVID-19. At least ten counts were recorded for this clonotype. Its antigen remains unknown. It was 5'RACE with constant-segment primers that produced the TCR alpha and TCR beta cDNA libraries, which carried sample barcodes and UMIs. TCRdb ran MiXCR on the 5' RACE reads and lists one entry per CDR3 protein. The sample comprises about 320,000 distinct CDR3 sequences, approximately 15% of which are singletons, and roughly a fifth rests with the top ten. CDR1 SGHRS and CDR2 YFSETQ come from the germline V gene. This CDR3 region has 15 residues. Trimming took 0 bases from V and 2 from J, leaving 10 bases between them. Study outcomes and limitations: Clones that got smaller from day 15 to 85 had even CD4/CD8, while clones growing later tipped toward CD4+. CD4+ contracting clones were found mainly in CM and EM, and CD8+ ones in EMRA.

The chain couples TRBV5-1 to TRBJ2-3, with D uncertain. This clonotype originated in a man younger than 35 who had mild COVID-19 (a few samples of this study predate the infection). Cell type and time point are not known. The sequenced sample was PBMCs or a T cell subset sorted from them (not recorded which). CDR3 in amino acids: CASSLAIRNTDTQYF. The CDR3 DNA is TGCGCCAGCAGCTTGGCCATACGTAACACAGATACGCAGTATTTT.